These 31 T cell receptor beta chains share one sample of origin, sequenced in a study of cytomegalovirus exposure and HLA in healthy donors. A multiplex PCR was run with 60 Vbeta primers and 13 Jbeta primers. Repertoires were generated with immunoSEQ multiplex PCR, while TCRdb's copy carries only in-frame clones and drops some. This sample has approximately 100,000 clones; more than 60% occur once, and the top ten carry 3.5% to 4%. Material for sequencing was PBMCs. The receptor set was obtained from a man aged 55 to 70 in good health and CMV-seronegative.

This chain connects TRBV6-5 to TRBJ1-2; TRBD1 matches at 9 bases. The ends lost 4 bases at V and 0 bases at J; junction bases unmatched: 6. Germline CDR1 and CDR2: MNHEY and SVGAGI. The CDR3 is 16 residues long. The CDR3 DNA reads TGTGCCAGCAGTTCCCCCCGGGACAGGGCTAACTATGGCTACACCTTC. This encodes CASSSPRDRANYGYTF.

CDR3 amino acids: CASSDRGLNTEAFF. The CDR3 region has the DNA TGTGCCAGCAGTGACCGAGGTTTGAACACTGAAGCTTTCTTT. V is TRBV6-5 and J is TRBJ1-1; D gene unclear. Germline-derived CDR1 and CDR2 are MNHEY and SVGAGI. Trimming removed 5 bases from V and 0 bases from J, with 10 bases in between. The CDR3 runs to 14 residues.

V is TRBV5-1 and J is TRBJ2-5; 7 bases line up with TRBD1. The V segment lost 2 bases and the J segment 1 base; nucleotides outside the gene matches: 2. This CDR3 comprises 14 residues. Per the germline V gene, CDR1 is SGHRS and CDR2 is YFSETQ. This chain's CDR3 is CASSFGTAQETQYF. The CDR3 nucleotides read TGCGCCAGCAGCTTCGGGACAGCCCAAGAGACCCAGTACTTC.

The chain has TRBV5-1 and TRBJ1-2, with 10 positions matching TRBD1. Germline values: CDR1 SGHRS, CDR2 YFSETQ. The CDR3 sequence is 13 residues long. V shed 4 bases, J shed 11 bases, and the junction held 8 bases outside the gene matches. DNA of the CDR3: TGCGCCAGCAGCCCGGACAGGGGGAGGGAGTACACCTTC. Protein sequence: CASSPDRGREYTF.

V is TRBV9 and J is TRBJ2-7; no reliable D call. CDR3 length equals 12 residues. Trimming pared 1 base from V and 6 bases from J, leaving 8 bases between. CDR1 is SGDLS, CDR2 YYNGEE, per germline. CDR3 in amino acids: CASSVRGSEQYF. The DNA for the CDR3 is TGTGCCAGCAGCGTAAGAGGATCCGAGCAGTACTTC. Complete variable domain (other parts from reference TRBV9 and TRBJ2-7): DSGVTQTPKHLITATGQRVTLRCSPRSGDLSVYWYQQSLDQGLQFLIQYYNGEERAKGNILERFSAQQFPDLHSELNLSSLELGDSALYFCASSVRGSEQYFGPGTRLTVT.

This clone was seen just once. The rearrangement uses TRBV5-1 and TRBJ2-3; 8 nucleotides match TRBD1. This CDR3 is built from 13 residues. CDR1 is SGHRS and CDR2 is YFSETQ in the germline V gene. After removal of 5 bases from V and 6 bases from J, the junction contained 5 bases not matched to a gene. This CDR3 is CASSAQGADTQYF. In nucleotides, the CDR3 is TGCGCCAGCAGTGCCCAGGGGGCGGATACGCAGTATTTT.

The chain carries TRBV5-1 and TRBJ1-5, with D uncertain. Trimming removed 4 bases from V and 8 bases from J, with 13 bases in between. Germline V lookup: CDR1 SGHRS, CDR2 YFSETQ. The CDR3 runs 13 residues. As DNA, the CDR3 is TGCGCCAGCAGCGTAGCCCCTGAGGAGCCCCAGCATTTT. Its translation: CASSVAPEEPQHF. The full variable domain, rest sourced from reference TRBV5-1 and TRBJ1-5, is KAGVTQTPRYLIKTRGQQVTLSCSPISGHRSVSWYQQTPGQGLQFLFEYFSETQRNKGNFPGRFSGRQFSNSRSEMNVSTLELGDSALYLCASSVAPEEPQHFGDGTRLSIL.

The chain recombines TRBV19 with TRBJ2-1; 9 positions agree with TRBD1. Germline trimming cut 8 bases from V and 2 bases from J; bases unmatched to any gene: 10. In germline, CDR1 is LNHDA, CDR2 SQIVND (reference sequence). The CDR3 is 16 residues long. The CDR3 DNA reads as TGTGCCAGTGGGAGGACAGGGGTTCGCGCCTACAATGAGCAGTTCTTC. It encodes CASGRTGVRAYNEQFF.

CDR3 bases: TGTGCCAGCAACCAATGGGGGGAAGAGACCCAGTACTTC. This codes for CASNQWGEETQYF. The V and J genes are TRBV7-9 and TRBJ2-5, with D possibly matching TRBD2 (6 bases). Deletions cut 7 bases from V and 3 bases from J, with 12 bases between. Germline lookup yields CDR1 SEHNR and CDR2 FQNEAQ (reference sequence). The CDR3 is 13 residues long.

The CDR3 DNA reads TGTGCCAGCAGTTTGGGGCGGGGGCTTGACAATGAGCAGTTCTTC. This translates into CASSLGRGLDNEQFF. The V and J genes are TRBV28 and TRBJ2-1; tentatively, D is TRBD2 (7 bases). V lost 3 bases and J 5 bases, leaving 14 bases between the germline ends. Germline values: CDR1 MDHEN, CDR2 SYDVKM. This CDR3 has 15 residues.

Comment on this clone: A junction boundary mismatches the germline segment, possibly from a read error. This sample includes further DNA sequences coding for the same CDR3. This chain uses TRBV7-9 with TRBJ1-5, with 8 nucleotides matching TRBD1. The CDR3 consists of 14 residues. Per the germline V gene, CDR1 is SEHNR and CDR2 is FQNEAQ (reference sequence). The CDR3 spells CASGTGYSNQPQHF. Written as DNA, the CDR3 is TGTGCCAGCGGGACAGGTTATTCTAATCAGCCCCAACATTTT. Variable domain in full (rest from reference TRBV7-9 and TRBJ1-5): DTGVSQNPRHKITKRGQNVTFRCDPISEHNRLYWYRQTLGQGPEFLTYFQNEAQLEKSRLLSDRFSAERPKGSFSTLEIQRTEQGDSAMYLCASGTGYSNQPQHFGDGTRLSIL.

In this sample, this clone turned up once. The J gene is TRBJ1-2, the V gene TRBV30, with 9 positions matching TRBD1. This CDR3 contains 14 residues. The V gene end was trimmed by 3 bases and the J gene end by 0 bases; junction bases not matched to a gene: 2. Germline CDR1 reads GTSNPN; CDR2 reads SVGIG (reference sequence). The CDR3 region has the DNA TGTGCCTGGAGGGGACAGGGACCTAACTATGGCTACACCTTC. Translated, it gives CAWRGQGPNYGYTF. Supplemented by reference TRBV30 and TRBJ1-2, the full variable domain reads SQTIHQWPATLVQPVGSPLSLECTVEGTSNPNLYWYRQAAGRGLQLLFYSVGIGQISSEVPQNLSASRPQDRQFILSSKKLLLSDSGFYLCAWRGQGPNYGYTFGSGTRLTVV.

The CDR3 DNA sequence: TGTGCCAGCAGTTCCCCCTGGGGGGGGTCCGGGGAGCTGTTTTTT. Translating it yields CASSSPWGGSGELFF. The chain employs TRBV6-5 and TRBJ2-2; 7 nucleotides line up with TRBD2. CDR1 MNHEY and CDR2 SVGAGI come from the germline V gene. V gave up 4 bases and J gave up 6 bases; unmatched junction bases: 8. The CDR3 runs 15 residues.

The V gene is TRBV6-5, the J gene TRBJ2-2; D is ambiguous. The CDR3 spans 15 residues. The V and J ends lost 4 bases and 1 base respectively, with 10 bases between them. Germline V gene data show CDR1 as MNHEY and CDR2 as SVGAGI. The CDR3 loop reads CASSSIIGNTGELFF. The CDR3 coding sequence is TGTGCCAGCAGTTCTATCATTGGGAACACCGGGGAGCTGTTTTTT.

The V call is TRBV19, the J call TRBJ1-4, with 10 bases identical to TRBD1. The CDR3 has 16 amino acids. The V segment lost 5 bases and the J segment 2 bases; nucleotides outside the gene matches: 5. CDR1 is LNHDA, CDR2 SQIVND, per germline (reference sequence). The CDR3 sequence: CASSDRGRATNEKLFF. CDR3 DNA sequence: TGTGCCAGTAGTGACAGGGGGCGGGCGACTAATGAAAAACTGTTTTTT.

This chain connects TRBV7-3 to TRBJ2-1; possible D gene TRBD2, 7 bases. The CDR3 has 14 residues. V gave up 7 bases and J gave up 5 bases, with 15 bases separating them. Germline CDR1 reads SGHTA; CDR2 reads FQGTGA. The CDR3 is CASTVGGANNEQFF. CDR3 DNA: TGTGCCAGCACCGTGGGGGGGGCGAACAATGAGCAGTTCTTC.

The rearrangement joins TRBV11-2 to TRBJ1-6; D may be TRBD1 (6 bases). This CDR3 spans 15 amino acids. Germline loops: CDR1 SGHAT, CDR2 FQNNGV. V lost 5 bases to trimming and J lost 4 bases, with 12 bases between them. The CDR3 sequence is CASSPRTEYNSPLHF. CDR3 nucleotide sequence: TGTGCCAGCAGCCCACGGACAGAATATAATTCACCCCTCCACTTT.

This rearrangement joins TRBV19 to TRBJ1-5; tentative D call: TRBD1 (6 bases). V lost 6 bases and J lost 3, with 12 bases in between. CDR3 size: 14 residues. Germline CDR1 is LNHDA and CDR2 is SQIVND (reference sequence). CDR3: CASRKQGLNQPQHF. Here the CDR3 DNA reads TGTGCCAGTAGAAAACAGGGTCTCAATCAGCCCCAGCATTTT. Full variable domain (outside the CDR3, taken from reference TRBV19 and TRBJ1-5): DGGITQSPKYLFRKEGQNVTLSCEQNLNHDAMYWYRQDPGQGLRLIYYSQIVNDFQKGDIAEGYSVSREKKESFPLTVTSAQKNPTAFYLCASRKQGLNQPQHFGDGTRLSIL.

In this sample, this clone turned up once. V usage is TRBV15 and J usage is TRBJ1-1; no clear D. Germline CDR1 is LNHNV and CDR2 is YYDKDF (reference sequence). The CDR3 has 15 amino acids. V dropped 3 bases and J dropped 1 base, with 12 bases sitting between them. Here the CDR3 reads CATSSPNGGNTEAFF. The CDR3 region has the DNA TGTGCCACCAGCAGTCCCAACGGTGGGAACACTGAAGCTTTCTTT. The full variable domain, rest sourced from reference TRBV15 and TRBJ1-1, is DAMVIQNPRYQVTQFGKPVTLSCSQTLNHNVMYWYQQKSSQAPKLLFHYYDKDFNNEADTPDNFQSRRPNTSFCFLDIRSPGLGDTAMYLCATSSPNGGNTEAFFGQGTRLTVV.

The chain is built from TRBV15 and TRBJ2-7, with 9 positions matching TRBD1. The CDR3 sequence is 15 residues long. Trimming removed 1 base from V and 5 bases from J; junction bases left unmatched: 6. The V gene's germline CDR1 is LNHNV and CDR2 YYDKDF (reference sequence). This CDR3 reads CATSRGRQGGDEQYF. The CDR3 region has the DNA TGTGCCACCAGCAGAGGGAGACAGGGGGGGGACGAGCAGTACTTC. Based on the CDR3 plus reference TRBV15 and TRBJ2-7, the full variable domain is DAMVIQNPRYQVTQFGKPVTLSCSQTLNHNVMYWYQQKSSQAPKLLFHYYDKDFNNEADTPDNFQSRRPNTSFCFLDIRSPGLGDTAMYLCATSRGRQGGDEQYFGPGTRLTVT.

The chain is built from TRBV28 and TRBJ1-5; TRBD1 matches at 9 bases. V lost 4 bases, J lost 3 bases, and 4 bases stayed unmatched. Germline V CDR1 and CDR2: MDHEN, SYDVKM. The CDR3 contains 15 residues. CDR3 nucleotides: TGTGCCAGCAGTTACGGACAGGGGCCCAATCAGCCCCAGCATTTT. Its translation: CASSYGQGPNQPQHF.

CDR3: CASSQVFPGRVSPLHF. The DNA of the CDR3 is TGCGCCAGCAGCCAAGTTTTCCCTGGCCGGGTTTCACCCCTCCACTTT. The gene calls are TRBV4-3 and TRBJ1-6; D is ambiguous. V lost 1 base and J lost 9, with 16 bases in between. The CDR3 is made up of 16 amino acids. Per the germline V gene, CDR1 is LGHNA and CDR2 is YSLEER.

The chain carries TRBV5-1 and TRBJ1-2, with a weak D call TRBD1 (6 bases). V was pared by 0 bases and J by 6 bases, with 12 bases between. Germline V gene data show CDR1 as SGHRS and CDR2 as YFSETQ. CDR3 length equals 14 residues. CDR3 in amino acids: CASSLGGQLNGYTF. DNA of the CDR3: TGCGCCAGCAGCTTGGGCGGACAGCTCAATGGCTACACCTTC. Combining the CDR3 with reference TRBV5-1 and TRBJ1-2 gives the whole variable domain KAGVTQTPRYLIKTRGQQVTLSCSPISGHRSVSWYQQTPGQGLQFLFEYFSETQRNKGNFPGRFSGRQFSNSRSEMNVSTLELGDSALYLCASSLGGQLNGYTFGSGTRLTVV.

The CDR3 reads CASSLNSGEKLFF. As DNA, the CDR3 is TGCGCCAGCAGCTTGAATTCGGGGGAAAAACTGTTTTTT. V and J are TRBV5-1 and TRBJ1-4; D not resolved. Looked up from germline, CDR1 is SGHRS and CDR2 is YFSETQ. The CDR3 is 13 amino acids. V lost 1 base to trimming and J lost 8 bases, with 9 bases between them.

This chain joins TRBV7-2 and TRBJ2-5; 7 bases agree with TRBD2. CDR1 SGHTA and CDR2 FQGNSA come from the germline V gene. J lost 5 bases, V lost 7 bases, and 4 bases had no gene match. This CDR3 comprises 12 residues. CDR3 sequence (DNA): TGTGCCAGCAAGATGGGGGGGGAGACCCAGTACTTC. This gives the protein CASKMGGETQYF.

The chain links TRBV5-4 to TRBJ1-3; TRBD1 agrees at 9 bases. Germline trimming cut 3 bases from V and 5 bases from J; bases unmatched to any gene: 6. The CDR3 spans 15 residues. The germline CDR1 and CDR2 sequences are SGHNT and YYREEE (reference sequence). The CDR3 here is CASSSSDRGRNTIYF. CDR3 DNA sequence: TGTGCCAGCAGCTCCTCGGACAGGGGCCGAAACACCATATATTTT. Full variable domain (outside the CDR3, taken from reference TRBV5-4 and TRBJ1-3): ETGVTQSPTHLIKTRGQQVTLRCSSQSGHNTVSWYQQALGQGPQFIFQYYREEENGRGNFPPRFSGLQFPNYSSELNVNALELDDSALYLCASSSSDRGRNTIYFGEGSWLTVV.

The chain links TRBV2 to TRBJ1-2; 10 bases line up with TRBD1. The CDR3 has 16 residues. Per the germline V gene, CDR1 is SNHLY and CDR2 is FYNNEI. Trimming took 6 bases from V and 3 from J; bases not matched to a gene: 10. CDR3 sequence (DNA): TGTGCCAGCAGCGCATCCCGACAGGGGGCGTACTATGGCTACACCTTC. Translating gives CASSASRQGAYYGYTF.

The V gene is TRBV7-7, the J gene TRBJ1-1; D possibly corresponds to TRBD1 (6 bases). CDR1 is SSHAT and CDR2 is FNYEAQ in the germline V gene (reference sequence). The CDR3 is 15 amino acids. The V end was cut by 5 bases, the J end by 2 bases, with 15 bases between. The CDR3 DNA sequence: TGTGCCAGCAGCCCCCTCCGGGGGGCAAACACTGAAGCTTTCTTT. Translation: CASSPLRGANTEAFF.

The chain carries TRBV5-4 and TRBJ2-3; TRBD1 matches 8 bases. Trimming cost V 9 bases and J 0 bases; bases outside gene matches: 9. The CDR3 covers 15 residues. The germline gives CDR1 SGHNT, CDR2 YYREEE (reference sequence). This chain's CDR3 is CATKPRDRSTDTQYF. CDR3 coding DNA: TGTGCCACAAAACCCCGGGACAGGAGCACAGATACGCAGTATTTT.

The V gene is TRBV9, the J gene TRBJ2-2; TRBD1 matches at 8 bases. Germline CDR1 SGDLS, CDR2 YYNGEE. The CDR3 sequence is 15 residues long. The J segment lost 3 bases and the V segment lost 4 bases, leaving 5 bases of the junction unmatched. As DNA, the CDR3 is TGTGCCAGCAGCACTGGACAGGGTGACACCGGGGAGCTGTTTTTT. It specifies CASSTGQGDTGELFF. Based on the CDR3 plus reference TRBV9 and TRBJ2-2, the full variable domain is DSGVTQTPKHLITATGQRVTLRCSPRSGDLSVYWYQQSLDQGLQFLIQYYNGEERAKGNILERFSAQQFPDLHSELNLSSLELGDSALYFCASSTGQGDTGELFFGEGSRLTVL.

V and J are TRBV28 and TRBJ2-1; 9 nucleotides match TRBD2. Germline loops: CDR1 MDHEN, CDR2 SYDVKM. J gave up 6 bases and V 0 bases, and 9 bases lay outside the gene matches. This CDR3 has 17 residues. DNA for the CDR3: TGTGCCAGCAGTTTATGGATCGGGACTAGCTCCCGCAATGAGCAGTTCTTC. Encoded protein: CASSLWIGTSSRNEQFF.